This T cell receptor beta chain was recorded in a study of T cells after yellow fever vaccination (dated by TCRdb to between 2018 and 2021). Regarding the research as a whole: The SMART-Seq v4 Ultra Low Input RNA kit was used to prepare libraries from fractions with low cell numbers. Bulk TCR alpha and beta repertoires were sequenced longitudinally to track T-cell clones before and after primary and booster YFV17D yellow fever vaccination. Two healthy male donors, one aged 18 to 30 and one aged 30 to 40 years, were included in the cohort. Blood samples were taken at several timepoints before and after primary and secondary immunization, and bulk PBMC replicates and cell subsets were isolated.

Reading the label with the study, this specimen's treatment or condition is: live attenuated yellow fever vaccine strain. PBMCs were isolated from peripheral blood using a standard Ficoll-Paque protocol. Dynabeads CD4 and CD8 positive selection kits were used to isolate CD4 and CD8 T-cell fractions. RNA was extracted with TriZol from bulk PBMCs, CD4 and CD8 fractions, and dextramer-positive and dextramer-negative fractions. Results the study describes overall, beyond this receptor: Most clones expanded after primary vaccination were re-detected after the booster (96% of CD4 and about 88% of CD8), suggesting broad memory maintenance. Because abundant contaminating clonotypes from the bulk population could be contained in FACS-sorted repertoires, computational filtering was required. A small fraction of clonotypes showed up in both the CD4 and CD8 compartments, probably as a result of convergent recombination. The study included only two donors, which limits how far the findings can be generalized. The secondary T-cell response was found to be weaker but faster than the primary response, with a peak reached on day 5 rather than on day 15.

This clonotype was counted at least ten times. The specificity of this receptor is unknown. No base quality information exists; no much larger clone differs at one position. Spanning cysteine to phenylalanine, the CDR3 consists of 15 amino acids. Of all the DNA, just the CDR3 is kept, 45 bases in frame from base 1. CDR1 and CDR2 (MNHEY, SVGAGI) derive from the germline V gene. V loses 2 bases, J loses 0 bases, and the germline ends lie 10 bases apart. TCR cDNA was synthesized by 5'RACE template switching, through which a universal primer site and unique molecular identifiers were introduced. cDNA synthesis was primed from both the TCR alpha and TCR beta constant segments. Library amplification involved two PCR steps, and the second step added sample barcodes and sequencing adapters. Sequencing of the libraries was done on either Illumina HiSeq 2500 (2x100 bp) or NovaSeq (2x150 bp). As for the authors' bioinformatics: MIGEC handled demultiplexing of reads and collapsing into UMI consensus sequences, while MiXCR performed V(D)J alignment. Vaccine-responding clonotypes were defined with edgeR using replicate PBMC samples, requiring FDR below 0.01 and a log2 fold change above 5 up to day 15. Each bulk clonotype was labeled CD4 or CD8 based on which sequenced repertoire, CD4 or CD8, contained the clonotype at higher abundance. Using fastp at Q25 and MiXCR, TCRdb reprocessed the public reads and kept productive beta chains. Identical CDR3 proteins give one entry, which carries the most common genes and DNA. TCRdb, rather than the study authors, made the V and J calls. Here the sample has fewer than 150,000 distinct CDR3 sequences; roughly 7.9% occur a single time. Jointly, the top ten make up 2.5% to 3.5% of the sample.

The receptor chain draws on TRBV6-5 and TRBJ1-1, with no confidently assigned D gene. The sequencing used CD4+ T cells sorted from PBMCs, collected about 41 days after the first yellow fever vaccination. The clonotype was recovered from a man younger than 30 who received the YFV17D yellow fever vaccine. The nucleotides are TGTGCCAGCAGTTACCACAGTTCCATGAACACTGAAGCTTTCTTT. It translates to CASSYHSSMNTEAFF.